The 5 T cell receptor beta chains given below trace back to one sample, sequenced in a study of blood T cell repertoires in COVID-19. Measured with immunoSEQ multiplex PCR; TCRdb has only the in-frame clones, and not every one. The table lists approximately 240,000 clones, roughly 80% of them singletons. The sample was peripheral blood. All receptors derive from an elderly woman with active or convalescent COVID-19.

The rearrangement links TRBV24-1 to TRBJ1-4; TRBD1 matches 7 bases. The germline CDR1 and CDR2 sequences are KGHDR and SFDVKD. Unmatched junction bases numbered 3, after V lost 3 bases and J lost 3 bases. This CDR3 has 15 residues. In DNA, the CDR3 is TGTGCCACCAGTGATGCGACAGGGCCTAATGAAAAACTGTTTTTT. Translation gives CATSDATGPNEKLFF.

This clone was detected only once. V usage is TRBV5-5 and J usage is TRBJ1-1, with D unresolved. Germline values: CDR1 SGHKS, CDR2 YYEKEE (reference sequence). The CDR3 is 14 residues long. Deletions cut 0 bases from V and 4 bases from J, with 10 bases between. The CDR3 sequence: CASSLEGLATEAFF. The DNA of the CDR3 is TGTGCCAGCAGCTTGGAAGGGCTAGCCACTGAAGCTTTCTTT. The whole variable domain, filled in from reference TRBV5-5 and TRBJ1-1, reads DAGVTQSPTHLIKTRGQQVTLRCSPISGHKSVSWYQQVLGQGPQFIFQYYEKEERGRGNFPDRFSARQFPNYSSELNVNALLLGDSALYLCASSLEGLATEAFFGQGTRLTVV.

This chain joins TRBV7-2 and TRBJ2-3, with 8 bases identical to TRBD2. Germline-derived CDR1 and CDR2 are SGHTA and FQGNSA. This CDR3 has 14 residues. V shed 7 bases and J 2 bases; nucleotides not matched to a gene: 5. The DNA of the CDR3 is TGTGCCAGCACGGGCGGGGGGCCCACAGATACGCAGTATTTT. Its translation is CASTGGGPTDTQYF. The complete variable domain, with remaining parts taken from reference TRBV7-2 and TRBJ2-3, reads GAGVSQSPSNKVTEKGKDVELRCDPISGHTALYWYRQSLGQGLEFLIYFQGNSAPDKSGLPSDRFSAERTGGSVSTLTIQRTQQEDSAVYLCASTGGGPTDTQYFGPGTRLTVL.

The chain carries TRBV7-2 and TRBJ2-7, with 8 bases identical to TRBD1. The CDR3 is made up of 16 amino acids. Germline values: CDR1 SGHTA, CDR2 FQGNSA. With V trimmed by 4 bases and J by 6 bases, 14 bases remained unmatched. The CDR3 spells CASSYSSGQGFLEQYF. CDR3 DNA: TGTGCCAGCAGCTATTCCTCAGGACAGGGTTTCCTCGAGCAGTACTTC.

The chain is built from TRBV28 and TRBJ1-5; TRBD1 matches 9 bases. V shed 5 bases and J 6 bases; nucleotides not matched to a gene: 5. The CDR3 is 14 residues long. CDR1 MDHEN and CDR2 SYDVKM come from the germline V gene. CDR3 sequence: CASSPDRGTQPQHF. In DNA form, the CDR3 reads TGTGCCAGCAGTCCGGACAGGGGTACTCAGCCCCAGCATTTT.